This T cell receptor beta chain was sequenced during a study of CD8 T cells in Susac syndrome (dated by TCRdb to about 2019). About the full investigation: Repertoire sequencing was used to test whether CD8+ T cell activation and differentiation in Susac syndrome was antigen driven. Clonality of the CD8+ T cell repertoire was compared between more than 9 healthy donors, roughly 14 Susac syndrome patients and about 15 multiple sclerosis patients.

On this clonotype itself: Its recognized antigen is unknown. Base qualities are not recorded, but no much larger clone differs from it by a single base.

Overall study results and their limits: The study acknowledged that relatively few individuals were included in the TCR sequencing and HLA analysis.

The germline ends are 12 bases apart after V is trimmed by 1 base and J by 2 bases. Spanning cysteine to phenylalanine, the CDR3 consists of 15 amino acids. Only CDR3 DNA is held: 45 bases, read in frame from base 1. CDR1 and CDR2 are drawn from the germline V gene: SGHTA, FQGNSA. Peripheral blood CD8+ and CD4+ T cells from healthy donors, Susac syndrome patients and multiple sclerosis patients were profiled by high-throughput TCR beta sequencing. Healthy donors were age- and sex-matched controls. Bulk CD8+ and CD4+ T cells were purified by magnetic negative isolation, while CD8+ TEMRA cells were enriched using FACS. Blood was drawn into EDTA tubes, processed within 24 hours, and PBMCs were isolated by density gradient centrifugation. PBMCs intended for TCR sequencing were cryopreserved in liquid nitrogen and thawed later in a water bath at 37 degrees C. A purity of at least 90% was achieved for sorted or isolated CD4+, CD8+ and CD8+ TEMRA cells.

RNA was extracted using the RNeasy kit, and about 0.5 to 1 microgram was reverse transcribed with random hexamers. TCR beta CDR3 regions were amplified with the immunoSEQ multiplex PCR assay covering 54 Vbeta and 13 Jbeta segments. To correct PCR amplification bias, a synthetic template baseline was used for both primer optimization and computational correction. The authors' analysis ran thus. Only productive sequences were kept, with reads annotated to V, D and J genes according to IMGT and analyzed in immunoSEQ Analyzer. Clonality was calculated as one minus the Shannon entropy normalized by log2 of the number of productive unique sequences. Public and private clones were assessed among the 100 most prevalent clones of each patient and control. Susac-specific clones were defined as absent from healthy and MS cohorts, roughly 1,100 published viral clones and other ImmuneACCESS disease sequences. The raw public data were reprocessed by TCRdb itself: fastp quality trimming at Q25, MiXCR clonotype calling, in-frame beta chains only. Entries are consolidated by CDR3 protein sequence, retaining the most common genes and DNA. Clone size and V and J calls follow TCRdb, not the original study. This sample gives some 47,000 distinct CDR3 sequences in total; roughly 92% of them show up just once. About 0.41% of the sample is in the top ten clones.

This TCR was sampled from a human donor in good health. Sequencing used CD8+ T cells from PBMCs. The rearranged chain carries TRBV7-2 and TRBJ2-7; the D gene is possibly TRBD2, with 7 bases matching. The bases are TGTGCCAGCAGCTTAGGCGGGGGACAAGCCTACGAGCAGTACTTC. It translates as CASSLGGGQAYEQYF.